This TCR beta chain stems from a study of CD8+ T cells in alopecia areata. Overall study: The percentage of affected scalp area served as the score of severity for treated patients.

The study, taken as a whole, reports: Only one nonresponder was present, which leaves the link between baseline CD8+ expansion and response uncertain. Tissue-resident alphabeta T cells belonging to normal skin likewise get sequenced within scalp specimens.

Concerning this clone: Antigen unknown.

Investigators isolated RNA and reverse transcribed it into cDNA to act as the sequencing template. Produced via immunoSEQ multiplex PCR; TCRdb's table is partial and in-frame only. This sample carries 100,000 to 150,000 clones, 61% of them seen once, and the ten largest clones take roughly 5%. The CDR3 length is 14 residues. V was clipped by 1 base and J by 5 bases, with 11 bases between them. Germline V gene data show CDR1 as SGHVT and CDR2 as SQSDAQ. Sample treatment: oral pan-JAK inhibitor, 5-10 mg twice daily. Peripheral blood and lesional scalp punch biopsies came from alopecia areata patients. V usage is TRBV7-4 and J usage is TRBJ1-2, with D hard to call. This clonotype was obtained from a human donor with alopecia areata. Sequencing was performed on CD4+ T cells sorted from blood, taken at week 4, from a patient treated with tofacitinib. As DNA, the CDR3 is TGTGCCAGCAGCTTAGTATTCAGAGTTTATGGCTACACCTTC. The encoded protein is CASSLVFRVYGYTF. Full variable domain (rest looked up from reference TRBV7-4 and TRBJ1-2): GAGVSQSPRYKVAKRGRDVALRCDSISGHVTLYWYRQTLGQGSEVLTYSQSDAQRDKSGRPSGRFSAERPERSVSTLKIQRTEQGDSAVYLCASSLVFRVYGYTFGSGTRLTVV.